Below, 9 T cell receptor beta chains from the same sample are listed, as sequenced in a study of CD8+ T cells in alopecia areata. RNA was extracted and reverse transcribed into cDNA as the sequencing template. Clones were read by immunoSEQ multiplex PCR, and TCRdb kept only the in-frame ones, dropping some. The sample lists roughly 200,000 clones; just over 55% were seen once. The specimen was CD8+ T cells sorted from blood. These receptors came from a human donor in good health.

The chain couples TRBV7-9 to TRBJ1-2, with a weak D call TRBD1 (5 bases). CDR1 is SEHNR, CDR2 FQNEAQ, per germline (reference sequence). The CDR3 is 15 amino acids. Trimming removed 1 base from V and 6 bases from J, with 15 bases in between. The CDR3 DNA follows: TGTGCCAGCAGCTTAGGGGCAGGGTCAAGCGATGGCTACACCTTC. As protein: CASSLGAGSSDGYTF.

This clone was seen only once. J is TRBJ2-3 and V is TRBV29-1; 7 bases line up with TRBD2. This CDR3 has 14 amino acids. The J segment lost 3 bases and the V segment lost 6 bases, leaving 9 bases of the junction unmatched. Germline values: CDR1 SQVTM, CDR2 ANQGSEA. CDR3: CSVVLASETDTQYF. Here the CDR3 DNA reads TGCAGCGTAGTACTAGCGTCTGAGACAGATACGCAGTATTTT.

The chain has TRBV9 and TRBJ2-3; D is perhaps TRBD1 (7 bases). CDR1 and CDR2 from the germline V gene are SGDLS and YYNGEE. This CDR3 is built from 15 residues. V was shortened by 3 bases and J by 2 bases, with 13 bases between the two germline ends. For the CDR3, the DNA is TGTGCCAGCAGCGCCGGCGGGACAGACACAGATACGCAGTATTTT. Its protein product is CASSAGGTDTDTQYF.

The chain joins TRBV2 to TRBJ2-2; no definite D call. V lost 4 bases and J lost 8, with 5 bases in between. The CDR3 has 11 amino acids. Germline assignment: CDR1 SNHLY and CDR2 FYNNEI. The CDR3 nucleotides are TGTGCCAGCAGTGTTGGAGGGGAGCTGTTTTTT. Translating it yields CASSVGGELFF. The full variable domain, rest sourced from reference TRBV2 and TRBJ2-2, is EPEVTQTPSHQVTQMGQEVILRCVPISNHLYFYWYRQILGQKVEFLVSFYNNEISEKSEIFDDQFSVERPDGSNFTLKIRSTKLEDSAMYFCASSVGGELFFGEGSRLTVL.

The chain carries TRBV15 and TRBJ2-7, with a weak D call TRBD2 (5 bases). CDR1 LNHNV and CDR2 YYDKDF come from the germline V gene (reference sequence). Trimming left V 3 bases short and J 9 bases short, with 15 bases between. CDR3 length: 13 amino acids. CDR3 bases: TGTGCCACCAGCAGTACGGGCCGGGATTGGCAGTACTTC. Amino acid sequence: CATSSTGRDWQYF.

This chain connects TRBV5-1 to TRBJ2-7; a weak D match, TRBD2 (6 bases). In germline, CDR1 is SGHRS, CDR2 YFSETQ. V was trimmed by 0 bases and J by 2 bases, leaving 9 bases between them. The length of the CDR3 is 14 residues. The CDR3 here is CASSLGGDPYEQYF. For the CDR3, the DNA is TGCGCCAGCAGCTTGGGGGGGGACCCCTACGAGCAGTACTTC.

The gene calls are TRBV9 and TRBJ1-5; possibly TRBD1 for D (6 bases). CDR3 length equals 14 residues. V lost 3 bases and J 7 bases, leaving 14 bases between the germline ends. From germline, CDR1 is SGDLS and CDR2 YYNGEE. The CDR3 bases are TGTGCCAGCAGCGCCGGACAGTCCGGACAGCCCCAGCATTTT. As protein: CASSAGQSGQPQHF.

V gene TRBV10-2 combines with J gene TRBJ1-1; no definite D call. The CDR3 is made up of 13 amino acids. Germline values: CDR1 WSHSY, CDR2 SAAADI. The V end lost 2 bases, the J end lost 6 bases, and 10 bases lay between the germline ends. DNA for the CDR3: TGCGCCAGCAGTGAGGAACGGGGTGCTGAAGCTTTCTTT. Protein: CASSEERGAEAFF.

J is TRBJ2-7 and V is TRBV23-1, with no clear D. TRBV23-1 is classed as an ORF, of uncertain function. Trimming left V 4 bases short and J 2 bases short, with 9 bases between. CDR3 size: 13 residues. For the CDR3, the DNA is TGCGCCAGCAGTCGATCTGCCCCCTACGAGCAGTACTTC. It translates to CASSRSAPYEQYF.